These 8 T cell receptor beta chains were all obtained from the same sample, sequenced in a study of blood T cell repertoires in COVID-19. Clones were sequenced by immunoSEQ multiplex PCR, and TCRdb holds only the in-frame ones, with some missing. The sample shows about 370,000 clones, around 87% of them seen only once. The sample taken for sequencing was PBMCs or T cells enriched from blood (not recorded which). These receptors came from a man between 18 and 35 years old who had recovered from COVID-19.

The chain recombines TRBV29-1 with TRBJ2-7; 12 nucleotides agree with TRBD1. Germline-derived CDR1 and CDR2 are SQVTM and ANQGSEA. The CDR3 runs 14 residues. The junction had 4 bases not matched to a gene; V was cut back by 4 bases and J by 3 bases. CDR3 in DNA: TGCAGCGTTGGCCGGGACAGGGGGCTCTACGAGCAGTACTTC. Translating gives CSVGRDRGLYEQYF.

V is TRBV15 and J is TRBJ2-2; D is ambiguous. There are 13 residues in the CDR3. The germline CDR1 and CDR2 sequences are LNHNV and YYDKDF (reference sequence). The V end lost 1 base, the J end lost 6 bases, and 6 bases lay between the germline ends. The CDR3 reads CATSRGAPGELFF. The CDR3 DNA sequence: TGTGCCACCAGCAGAGGGGCCCCCGGGGAGCTGTTTTTT.

CDR3 in DNA: TGTGCCAGCGGAACAGGGGTATCTGGGGCCAACGTCCTGACTTTC. Its translation is CASGTGVSGANVLTF. The V gene is TRBV11-3, the J gene TRBJ2-6, with TRBD1 identical over 7 bases. V was clipped by 8 bases and J by 1 base; unmatched bases: 5. CDR3 length: 15 residues. Germline CDR1 is SGHNT and CDR2 is YENEEA.

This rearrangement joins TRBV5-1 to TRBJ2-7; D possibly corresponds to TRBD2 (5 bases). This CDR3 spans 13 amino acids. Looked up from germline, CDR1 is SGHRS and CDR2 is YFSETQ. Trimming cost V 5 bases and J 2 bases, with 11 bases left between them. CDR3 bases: TGCGCCAGCAGGAGAGAGGGTACCTACGAGCAGTACTTC. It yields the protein CASRREGTYEQYF.

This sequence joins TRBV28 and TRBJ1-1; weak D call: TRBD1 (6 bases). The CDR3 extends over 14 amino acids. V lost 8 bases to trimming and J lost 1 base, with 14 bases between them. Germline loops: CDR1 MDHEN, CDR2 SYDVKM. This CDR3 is CASYPGAQNTEAFF. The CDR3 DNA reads TGTGCCAGCTACCCAGGGGCTCAGAACACTGAAGCTTTCTTT. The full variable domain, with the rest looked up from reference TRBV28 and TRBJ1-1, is DVKVTQSSRYLVKRTGEKVFLECVQDMDHENMFWYRQDPGLGLRLIYFSYDVKMKEKGDIPEGYSVSREKKERFSLILESASTNQTSMYLCASYPGAQNTEAFFGQGTRLTVV.

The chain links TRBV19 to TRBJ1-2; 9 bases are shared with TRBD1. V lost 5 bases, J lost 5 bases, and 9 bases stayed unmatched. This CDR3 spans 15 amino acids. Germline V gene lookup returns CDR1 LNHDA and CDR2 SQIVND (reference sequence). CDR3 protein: CASSLWTGAEYGYTF. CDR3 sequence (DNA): TGTGCCAGTAGTCTTTGGACAGGGGCTGAATATGGCTACACCTTC.

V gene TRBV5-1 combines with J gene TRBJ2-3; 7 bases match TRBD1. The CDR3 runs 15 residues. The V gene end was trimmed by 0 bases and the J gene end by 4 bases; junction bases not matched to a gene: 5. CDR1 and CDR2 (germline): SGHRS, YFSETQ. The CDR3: CASSLGGGGADTQYF. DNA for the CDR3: TGCGCCAGCAGCTTGGGAGGGGGCGGCGCAGATACGCAGTATTTT. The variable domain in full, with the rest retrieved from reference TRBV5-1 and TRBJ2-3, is KAGVTQTPRYLIKTRGQQVTLSCSPISGHRSVSWYQQTPGQGLQFLFEYFSETQRNKGNFPGRFSGRQFSNSRSEMNVSTLELGDSALYLCASSLGGGGADTQYFGPGTRLTVL.

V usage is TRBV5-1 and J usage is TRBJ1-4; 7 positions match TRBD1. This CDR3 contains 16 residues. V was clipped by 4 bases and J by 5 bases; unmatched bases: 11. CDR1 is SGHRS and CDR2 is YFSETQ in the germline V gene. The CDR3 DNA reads TGCGCCAGCAGCCCTGGGACAGCAGAATGGAATGAAAAACTGTTTTTT. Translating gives CASSPGTAEWNEKLFF.